Shown below are 30 T cell receptor beta chains from a single sample sequenced in a study of CD8 T cells in ankylosing spondylitis. TCRdb itself ran the 5' RACE reads through MiXCR, one entry per CDR3 protein. The sample holds some 250,000 distinct CDR3 sequences, around 7.8% seen once. Sequencing was performed on blood, either unsorted or a sorted T cell fraction (not recorded which). These receptor sequences come from a male donor with ankylosing spondylitis or in good health (not recorded which).

The V and J genes are TRBV19 and TRBJ2-7; 13 nucleotides match TRBD2. The CDR3 runs to 14 residues. Germline CDR1 is LNHDA and CDR2 is SQIVND (reference sequence). V was pared by 8 bases and J by 0 bases, with 1 base of the junction left unmatched. CDR3: CASRTSGGSYEQYF. The CDR3 DNA sequence: TGTGCCAGTCGGACTAGCGGGGGCTCCTACGAGCAGTACTTC.

In this sample, this clonotype turned up many times. The rearrangement uses TRBV5-1 and TRBJ2-7; either TRBD1 or TRBD2 may fit D (5 bases each). This CDR3 comprises 15 residues. The germline V and J ends were trimmed by 0 bases and 5 bases, with 15 bases remaining between them. The germline V gene has CDR1 SGHRS and CDR2 YFSETQ. CDR3 coding DNA: TGCGCCAGCAGCTTGGCCGGGCAGGGAGTCAACGAGCAGTACTTC. Protein sequence: CASSLAGQGVNEQYF.

This clonotype was detected many times. This chain uses TRBV12-3 or TRBV12-4 with TRBJ1-1, with 8 bases lining up with TRBD1. This CDR3 spans 14 amino acids. Trimming cost V 5 bases and J 5 bases; bases outside gene matches: 7. The CDR3 sequence: CASSPNRGGTEAFF. The CDR3 bases are TGTGCCAGCAGTCCTAACAGGGGGGGAACTGAAGCTTTCTTT.

This clonotype appeared many times. V usage is TRBV20-1 and J usage is TRBJ2-2; possibly TRBD1 for D (6 bases). The V gene's germline CDR1 is DFQATT and CDR2 SNEGSKA (reference sequence). This CDR3 has 13 residues. Trimming pared 4 bases from V and 6 bases from J, leaving 12 bases between. The CDR3 loop is CSANSGAPGELFF. The CDR3 coding sequence is TGCAGTGCTAACTCAGGGGCCCCCGGGGAGCTGTTTTTT.

This clonotype has a count of ten or more. The V gene is TRBV4-3, the J gene TRBJ2-3; tentative D call: TRBD2 (5 bases). Germline V CDR1 and CDR2: LGHNA, YSLEER. The CDR3 has 13 residues. Trimming pared 3 bases from V and 4 bases from J, leaving 8 bases between. CDR3 bases: TGCGCCAGCAGCCAGCGGAGGCCAGATACGCAGTATTTT. It codes for CASSQRRPDTQYF.

V gene TRBV4-1 combines with J gene TRBJ1-1; D call uncertain. From germline, CDR1 is MGHRA and CDR2 YSYEKL. V dropped 0 bases and J dropped 1 base, with 12 bases sitting between them. This CDR3 is 16 amino acids long. In nucleotides, the CDR3 is TGCGCCAGCAGCCAAGATGGGGAGGGATCGAACACTGAAGCTTTCTTT. This sequence encodes CASSQDGEGSNTEAFF.

This clonotype was picked up many times. V usage is TRBV5-6 and J usage is TRBJ1-2; tentative D call: TRBD1 (6 bases). The CDR3 has 11 residues. Germline-derived CDR1 and CDR2 are SGHDT and YYEEEE. V lost 4 bases to trimming and J lost 10 bases, with 11 bases between them. The CDR3 spells CASSLDSYYTF. CDR3 DNA: TGTGCCAGCAGCCTGGACAGCTACTACACCTTC.

This clonotype was seen repeatedly, ten times or more. The V gene is TRBV20-1, the J gene TRBJ2-4, with TRBD2 matching over 8 bases. The CDR3 length is 14 residues. The V gene's germline CDR1 is DFQATT and CDR2 SNEGSKA (reference sequence). V lost 5 bases and J lost 6; bases outside the gene matches: 9. The CDR3 bases are TGCAGTGCTTCGGGGGGGGGGCAGCGAAACATTCAGTACTTC. Its translation is CSASGGGQRNIQYF.

On this clonotype: A much larger clone lies a single base off, so this may be a read error. The V gene is TRBV20-1, the J gene TRBJ2-4; D is perhaps TRBD1 or TRBD2 (5 bases each). V was pared by 5 bases and J by 2 bases, with 10 bases between. The length of the CDR3 is 13 residues. Per the germline V gene, CDR1 is DFQATT and CDR2 is SNEGSKA (reference sequence). The CDR3 sequence: CSAWDRSKNIQYF. CDR3 sequence (DNA): TGCAGTGCTTGGGACCGGTCCAAAAACATTCAGTACTTC.

This clonotype was recorded many times. The rearrangement joins TRBV28 to TRBJ2-2, with D hard to call. This CDR3 has 11 residues. Trimming took off 2 bases at V and 9 bases at J, with 4 bases between the two ends. Germline CDR1 and CDR2: MDHEN and SYDVKM. DNA for the CDR3: TGTGCCAGCAGTTTAAAACGGGAGCTGTTTTTT. Translated: CASSLKRELFF.

This clonotype showed up many times. The rearrangement joins TRBV6-1 to TRBJ2-5; the match to TRBD1 covers 8 bases. Germline V gene lookup returns CDR1 MNHNS and CDR2 SASEGT. This CDR3 comprises 14 residues. The J segment lost 0 bases and the V segment lost 4 bases, leaving 1 base of the junction unmatched. CDR3 amino acids: CASSGTGYQETQYF. DNA of the CDR3: TGTGCCAGCAGTGGGACAGGGTACCAAGAGACCCAGTACTTC.

This clonotype was recorded many times. CDR3 sequence (DNA): TGTGCCAGCAGCCAAGATTGGGGTTCGCAGCCCCAGCATTTT. It translates to CASSQDWGSQPQHF. J is TRBJ1-5 and V is TRBV4-2; no reliable D call. Trimming removed 0 bases at V and 7 bases at J, with 10 bases between. Germline V gene data show CDR1 as LGHNA and CDR2 as YNFKEQ. CDR3 length: 14 amino acids.

The CDR3: CASRSTGGGEQYF. DNA of the CDR3: TGCGCCAGCAGGTCCACCGGGGGCGGCGAGCAGTACTTC. The rearrangement uses TRBV5-1 and TRBJ2-7; the D call may be TRBD1 or TRBD2 (6 bases each). V was pared by 5 bases and J by 6 bases, with 15 bases between. Looked up from germline, CDR1 is SGHRS and CDR2 is YFSETQ. The CDR3 sequence is 13 residues long.

This clonotype was found many times. The genes are TRBV5-1 and TRBJ2-1; no clear D gene. Trimming pared 0 bases from V and 0 bases from J, leaving 10 bases between. CDR3 length equals 16 residues. Germline V CDR1 and CDR2: SGHRS, YFSETQ. The CDR3 DNA follows: TGCGCCAGCAGCTTGGCCCGACTCCACTCCTACAATGAGCAGTTCTTC. Its protein product is CASSLARLHSYNEQFF.

This chain links TRBV7-9 with TRBJ1-1; D remains ambiguous. Germline values: CDR1 SEHNR, CDR2 FQNEAQ (reference sequence). The V and J ends lost 2 bases and 1 base respectively, with 14 bases between them. The CDR3 consists of 16 residues. The CDR3 region is CASSLSRGQENTEAFF. In nucleotides, the CDR3 is TGTGCCAGCAGCTTATCGAGAGGGCAGGAGAACACTGAAGCTTTCTTT.

This clonotype was seen ten or more times. The chain carries TRBV5-6 and TRBJ2-3, with D uncertain. V lost 5 bases to trimming and J lost 4 bases, with 14 bases between them. Per germline, CDR1 SGHDT and CDR2 YYEEEE. The CDR3 loop spans 14 amino acids. The CDR3 nucleotides are TGTGCCAGCAGATCAACCAACGGTGCAGATACGCAGTATTTT. This codes for CASRSTNGADTQYF.

Many counts were recorded for this clonotype. The gene calls are TRBV9 and TRBJ2-1; D is perhaps TRBD1 or TRBD2 (5 bases each). V dropped 0 bases and J dropped 4 bases, with 11 bases sitting between them. Germline CDR1 is SGDLS and CDR2 is YYNGEE. CDR3 length: 15 residues. CDR3: CASSVVGEGYNEQFF. The CDR3 nucleotides are TGTGCCAGCAGCGTAGTGGGAGAGGGGTACAATGAGCAGTTCTTC. The full variable domain, completed using reference TRBV9 and TRBJ2-1, is DSGVTQTPKHLITATGQRVTLRCSPRSGDLSVYWYQQSLDQGLQFLIQYYNGEERAKGNILERFSAQQFPDLHSELNLSSLELGDSALYFCASSVVGEGYNEQFFGPGTRLTVL.

The chain employs TRBV7-2 and TRBJ1-1; D may be TRBD1 (6 bases). The CDR3 has 11 amino acids. Germline CDR1 and CDR2: SGHTA and FQGNSA. Deletions cut 6 bases from V and 6 bases from J, with 8 bases between. For the CDR3, the DNA is TGTGCCAGCAGAGGGGGACCTGAAGCTTTCTTT. Translated: CASRGGPEAFF. Complete variable domain (other parts from reference TRBV7-2 and TRBJ1-1): GAGVSQSPSNKVTEKGKDVELRCDPISGHTALYWYRQSLGQGLEFLIYFQGNSAPDKSGLPSDRFSAERTGGSVSTLTIQRTQQEDSAVYLCASRGGPEAFFGQGTRLTVV.

The rearrangement uses TRBV30 and TRBJ1-2; D remains unclear. V lost 3 bases and J lost 3, with 11 bases in between. CDR3 size: 13 residues. CDR1 and CDR2 from the germline V gene are GTSNPN and SVGIG (reference sequence). CDR3 region: CAWRWEGDYGYTF. The CDR3 DNA is TGTGCCTGGAGATGGGAAGGTGACTATGGCTACACCTTC. Filled out from reference TRBV30 and TRBJ1-2, the complete variable domain reads SQTIHQWPATLVQPVGSPLSLECTVEGTSNPNLYWYRQAAGRGLQLLFYSVGIGQISSEVPQNLSASRPQDRQFILSSKKLLLSDSGFYLCAWRWEGDYGYTFGSGTRLTVV.

Ten or more counts support this clonotype. The chain recombines TRBV5-1 with TRBJ2-3; 10 positions match TRBD2. J lost 1 base, V lost 4 bases, and 6 bases had no gene match. From germline, CDR1 is SGHRS and CDR2 YFSETQ. This CDR3 is 16 amino acids long. The CDR3 spells CASSPQGLAGTDTQYF. In DNA, the CDR3 is TGCGCCAGCAGCCCCCAAGGACTAGCGGGCACAGATACGCAGTATTTT.

The table lists this clonotype with many counts. The chain carries TRBV5-1 and TRBJ2-1; weak D call: TRBD2 (6 bases). The CDR3 has 14 residues. Germline V gives CDR1 SGHRS, CDR2 YFSETQ. The V end lost 4 bases, the J end lost 6 bases, and 14 bases lay between the germline ends. The DNA for the CDR3 is TGCGCCAGCAGCCTTAGCGGAGAGGCCAATGAGCAGTTCTTC. This translates into CASSLSGEANEQFF.

This clonotype was found many times. This chain links TRBV6-1 with TRBJ2-3; TRBD2 matches 11 bases. The CDR3 runs to 16 residues. V was clipped by 6 bases and J by 4 bases; unmatched bases: 9. Germline V CDR1 and CDR2: MNHNS, SASEGT. As DNA, the CDR3 is TGTGCCAGCAGCAACCTTAGCGGGGGGGACCCAGATACGCAGTATTTT. It yields the protein CASSNLSGGDPDTQYF.

This clonotype was seen ten or more times. The gene calls are TRBV29-1 and TRBJ1-4, with no clear D. Trimming removed 4 bases from V and 0 bases from J, with 9 bases in between. The CDR3 runs 14 residues. Germline V gene data show CDR1 as SQVTM and CDR2 as ANQGSEA. CDR3 nucleotides: TGCAGCGTTGGGGTCGGTGCAACTAATGAAAAACTGTTTTTT. Its protein product is CSVGVGATNEKLFF.

This clonotype was recorded many times. The chain recombines TRBV20-1 with TRBJ1-2, with D maybe TRBD1 (6 bases). Germline loops: CDR1 DFQATT, CDR2 SNEGSKA (reference sequence). The CDR3 runs 14 residues. Trimming took 5 bases from V and 0 from J, leaving 13 bases between them. The DNA of the CDR3 is TGCAGTGCTTCCTTACAGGGAACTAACTATGGCTACACCTTC. This translates into CSASLQGTNYGYTF.

This clonotype was counted many times. This rearrangement joins TRBV4-1 to TRBJ2-5, with D uncertain. The CDR3 totals 14 residues. The V end lost 0 bases, the J end lost 4 bases, and 9 bases lay between the germline ends. Germline V gives CDR1 MGHRA, CDR2 YSYEKL. The CDR3 loop is CASSQERAIETQYF. CDR3 bases: TGCGCCAGCAGCCAAGAACGGGCAATAGAGACCCAGTACTTC.

This clonotype was seen a few times. V usage is TRBV5-5 and J usage is TRBJ2-3, with TRBD2 matching 8 bases. Germline trimming cut 4 bases from V and 6 bases from J; bases unmatched to any gene: 16. Germline CDR1 is SGHKS and CDR2 is YYEKEE (reference sequence). CDR3 size: 17 residues. The CDR3 spells CASSVTGGARVSDTQYF. The CDR3 region has the DNA TGTGCCAGCAGCGTCACGGGGGGGGCGAGGGTTTCGGATACGCAGTATTTT.

This clonotype was recorded at least ten times. V usage is TRBV12-3 or TRBV12-4 and J usage is TRBJ1-1; no clear D gene. The CDR3 is 12 amino acids. V lost 7 bases and J lost 4, with 10 bases in between. This CDR3 is CASTLGGTEAFF. In nucleotides, the CDR3 is TGTGCCAGCACCTTAGGTGGCACTGAAGCTTTCTTT.

This clonotype was recorded many times. The V call is TRBV20-1, the J call TRBJ2-4; TRBD2 matches 11 bases. The trim removed 3 bases at V and 8 bases at J, leaving 9 bases unmatched. This CDR3 is 15 amino acids long. Germline-derived CDR1 and CDR2 are DFQATT and SNEGSKA (reference sequence). This CDR3 is CSASEGLAVPDIQYF. CDR3 DNA: TGCAGTGCTAGTGAGGGACTAGCGGTTCCGGACATTCAGTACTTC.

CDR3 coding DNA: TGCAGTGCTAGAGATACGGGACAGGGTGGTTCACCCCTCCACTTT. It encodes CSARDTGQGGSPLHF. The rearrangement uses TRBV20-1 and TRBJ1-6, with 9 bases lining up with TRBD1. This CDR3 has 15 residues. V gave up 0 bases and J gave up 9 bases; unmatched junction bases: 6. The germline CDR1 and CDR2 sequences are DFQATT and SNEGSKA (reference sequence).

The CDR3 DNA reads as TGTGCCAGCAGCTTCCGCGAGGTTTGGGGCACTGAAGCTTTCTTT. Encoded protein: CASSFREVWGTEAFF. This chain connects TRBV7-9 to TRBJ1-1; D not certain. The CDR3 spans 15 residues. V was pared by 3 bases and J by 4 bases, with 15 bases between. Germline V gene lookup returns CDR1 SEHNR and CDR2 FQNEAQ (reference sequence).